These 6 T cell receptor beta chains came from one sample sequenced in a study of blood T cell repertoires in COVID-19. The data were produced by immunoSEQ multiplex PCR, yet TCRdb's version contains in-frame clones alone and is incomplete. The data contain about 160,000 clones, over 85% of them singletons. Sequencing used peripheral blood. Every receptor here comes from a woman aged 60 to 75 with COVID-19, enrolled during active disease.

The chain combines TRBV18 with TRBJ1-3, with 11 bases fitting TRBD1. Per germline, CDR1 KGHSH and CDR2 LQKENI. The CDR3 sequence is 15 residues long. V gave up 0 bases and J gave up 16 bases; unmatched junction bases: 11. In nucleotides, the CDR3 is TGTGCCAGCTCACCACCCGGGGGACAGGGGGTGTTGCTCTATTTT. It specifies CASSPPGGQGVLLYF.

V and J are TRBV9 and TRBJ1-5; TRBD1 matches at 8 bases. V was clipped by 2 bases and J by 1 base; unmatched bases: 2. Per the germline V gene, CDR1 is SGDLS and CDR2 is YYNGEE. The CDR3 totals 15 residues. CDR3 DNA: TGTGCCAGCAGCGTGACAGGGGAAAGCAATCAGCCCCAGCATTTT. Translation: CASSVTGESNQPQHF.

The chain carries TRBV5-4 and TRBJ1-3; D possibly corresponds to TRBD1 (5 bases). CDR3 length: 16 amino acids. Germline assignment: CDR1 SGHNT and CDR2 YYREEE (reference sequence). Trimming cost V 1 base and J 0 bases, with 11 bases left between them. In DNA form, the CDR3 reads TGTGCCAGCAGCTTGACCTCAGGGTACTCTGGAAACACCATATATTTT. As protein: CASSLTSGYSGNTIYF.

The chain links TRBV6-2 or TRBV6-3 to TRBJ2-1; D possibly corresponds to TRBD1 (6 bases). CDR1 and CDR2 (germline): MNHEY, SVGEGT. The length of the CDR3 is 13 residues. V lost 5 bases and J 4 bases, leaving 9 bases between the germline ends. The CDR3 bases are TGTGCCAGCAGTCCGGACAGATACAATGAGCAGTTCTTC. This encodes CASSPDRYNEQFF.

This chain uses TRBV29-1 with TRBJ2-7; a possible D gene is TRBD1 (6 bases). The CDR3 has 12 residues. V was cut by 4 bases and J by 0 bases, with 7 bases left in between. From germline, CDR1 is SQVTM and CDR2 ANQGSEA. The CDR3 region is CSVGQDSYEQYF. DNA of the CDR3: TGCAGCGTTGGACAGGACTCCTACGAGCAGTACTTC.

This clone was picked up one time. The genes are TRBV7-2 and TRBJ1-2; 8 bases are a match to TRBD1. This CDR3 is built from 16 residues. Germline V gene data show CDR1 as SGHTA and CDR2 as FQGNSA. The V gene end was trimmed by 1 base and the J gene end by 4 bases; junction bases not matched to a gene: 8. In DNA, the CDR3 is TGTGCCAGCAGCTTAGAGGTTGGACAGGGACCCTATGGCTACACCTTC. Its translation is CASSLEVGQGPYGYTF.